One and the same sample provided the 32 T cell receptor beta chains below, sequenced in a study of T cell responses to AZD1222 COVID-19 vaccine. Produced via immunoSEQ multiplex PCR; TCRdb's table is partial and in-frame only. The sample comprises some 150,000 clones, under 95% of which are singletons, and around 5% rests with the top ten. Sequences were derived from peripheral blood, sampled on day 0 of AZD1222 vaccination. The origin of the receptors is an adult in good health.

This chain joins TRBV9 and TRBJ2-2, with D hard to call. Per germline, CDR1 SGDLS and CDR2 YYNGEE. The germline V and J ends were trimmed by 3 bases and 3 bases, with 15 bases remaining between them. The CDR3 contains 16 residues. The CDR3 region has the DNA TGTGCCAGCAGCGGGCATCGATACAGTTACACCGGGGAGCTGTTTTTT. This gives the protein CASSGHRYSYTGELFF.

The rearrangement joins TRBV9 to TRBJ2-7; 10 nucleotides match TRBD1. V dropped 4 bases and J dropped 2; count of bases not matched to a gene: 3. Looked up from germline, CDR1 is SGDLS and CDR2 is YYNGEE. The CDR3 runs 14 residues. The CDR3 is CASSPDRGTYEQYF. The CDR3 DNA is TGTGCCAGCAGCCCGGACAGGGGGACCTACGAGCAGTACTTC.

The gene calls are TRBV6-5 and TRBJ1-5; no reliable D call. Germline V gives CDR1 MNHEY, CDR2 SVGAGI. The CDR3 totals 12 residues. V was clipped by 7 bases and J by 3 bases, with 7 bases between them. The CDR3 nucleotides read TGTGCCAGCAACCCCTCCAATCAGCCCCAGCATTTT. Translating it yields CASNPSNQPQHF.

This chain links TRBV5-5 with TRBJ1-3; D gene ambiguous. CDR1 is SGHKS, CDR2 YYEKEE, per germline (reference sequence). This CDR3 has 13 amino acids. Trimming left V 4 bases short and J 0 bases short, with 5 bases between. The CDR3 sequence is CASSRHSGNTIYF. As DNA, the CDR3 is TGTGCCAGCAGCCGACACTCTGGAAACACCATATATTTT.

This chain's CDR3 is CASSIAQGAYEAFF. CDR3 bases: TGTGCCAGTAGTATAGCACAGGGGGCATATGAAGCTTTCTTT. V usage is TRBV19 and J usage is TRBJ1-1; TRBD1 matches 9 bases. The CDR3 is 14 amino acids. Trimming took 1 base from V and 7 from J; bases not matched to a gene: 4. Germline V CDR1 and CDR2: LNHDA, SQIVND (reference sequence).

Remarks on this clone: Germline is not matched at one junction end, which may reflect a read error. V gene TRBV3-1 (or the pseudogene TRBV3-2) combines with J gene TRBJ2-7; 7 positions agree with TRBD2. CDR1 and CDR2 (germline): LGHDT, YNNKEL (reference sequence). This CDR3 spans 14 amino acids. The DNA of the CDR3 is TGTGCCAGCAGCCAAGGAGCGGGGAACCCTCCTTGGGACTTC. Protein: CASSQGAGNPPWDF.

This chain uses TRBV7-6 with TRBJ1-5; unclear D gene. CDR1 is SGHVS, CDR2 FNYEAQ, per germline. CDR3 length: 12 amino acids. V shed 4 bases and J shed 5 bases, with 6 bases lying between them. This chain's CDR3 is CASSSYDQPQHF. The CDR3 DNA is TGTGCCAGCAGCTCTTATGATCAGCCCCAGCATTTT.

The chain couples TRBV6-5 to TRBJ2-7, with 7 bases lining up with TRBD2. The germline V gene encodes CDR1 MNHEY and CDR2 SVGAGI. This CDR3 has 16 residues. V gave up 0 bases and J gave up 3 bases; unmatched junction bases: 8. The CDR3 coding sequence is TGTGCCAGCAGTTACTCTCGGTCTAGCGGATACTACGAGCAGTACTTC. It codes for CASSYSRSSGYYEQYF.

The rearrangement links TRBV4-2 to TRBJ2-3; 7 bases are a match to TRBD2. V lost 1 base, J lost 4 bases, and 2 bases stayed unmatched. CDR1 is LGHNA, CDR2 YNFKEQ, per germline. CDR3 length: 14 residues. For the CDR3, the DNA is TGTGCCAGCAGCCAAGGGGAGGGCCCAGATACGCAGTATTTT. The encoded protein is CASSQGEGPDTQYF.

The V call is TRBV4-2, the J call TRBJ1-4; the D is unclear. The CDR3 runs 19 residues. V gave up 2 bases and J gave up 2 bases, with 21 bases separating them. Germline CDR1 LGHNA, CDR2 YNFKEQ. The CDR3 sequence is CASSQTDRGFFGTNEKLFF. The CDR3 nucleotides are TGTGCCAGCAGCCAAACCGACCGCGGGTTTTTTGGTACTAATGAAAAACTGTTTTTT.

The sample holds one count of this clone. The chain has TRBV6-1 and TRBJ2-3, with 7 bases fitting TRBD2. The CDR3 has 18 amino acids. The germline V gene encodes CDR1 MNHNS and CDR2 SASEGT. V trimming: 4 bases; J trimming: 0 bases; junction bases outside the gene matches: 13. CDR3 in amino acids: CASSASSALALSTDTQYF. The CDR3 coding sequence is TGTGCCAGCAGTGCATCCAGTGCACTAGCGTTGAGCACAGATACGCAGTATTTT.

For the CDR3, the DNA is TGTGCCAGTAGCCACGGACTAGGCGAGCAGTACTTC. This gives the protein CASSHGLGEQYF. J is TRBJ2-7 and V is TRBV19; 7 bases line up with TRBD2. The CDR3 is 12 amino acids. Germline CDR1 and CDR2: LNHDA and SQIVND (reference sequence). V lost 6 bases and J lost 6; bases outside the gene matches: 5. Combining the CDR3 with reference TRBV19 and TRBJ2-7 gives the whole variable domain DGGITQSPKYLFRKEGQNVTLSCEQNLNHDAMYWYRQDPGQGLRLIYYSQIVNDFQKGDIAEGYSVSREKKESFPLTVTSAQKNPTAFYLCASSHGLGEQYFGPGTRLTVT.

The chain recombines TRBV23-1 with TRBJ1-2; the D gene is possibly TRBD1 (5 bases). TRBV23-1 is an ORF, and what it does is uncertain. Between the trimmed V and J ends, which lost 4 bases and 2 bases, there was a span of 11 bases. The CDR3 has 14 amino acids. This chain's CDR3 is CASSLPGVNYGYTF. The CDR3 DNA sequence: TGCGCCAGCAGTCTACCGGGGGTGAACTATGGCTACACCTTC.

This clone was seen only once. This sequence joins TRBV2 and TRBJ2-3, with D perhaps matching TRBD1 (5 bases). Germline V gene lookup returns CDR1 SNHLY and CDR2 FYNNEI. Trimming shortened V by 7 bases and J by 0 bases, and 8 bases separated the two germline ends. This CDR3 spans 13 amino acids. CDR3 DNA: TGTGCCAGCAAGAAGGGGAGCACAGATACGCAGTATTTT. It specifies CASKKGSTDTQYF.

This chain links TRBV11-2 with TRBJ2-7; tentative D call: TRBD1 (6 bases). V lost 4 bases and J lost 3, with 19 bases in between. This CDR3 is 16 amino acids long. CDR1 SGHAT and CDR2 FQNNGV come from the germline V gene. CDR3 nucleotides: TGTGCCAGCAGCTCCGGGCGGTATCAGGGGATCTACGAGCAGTACTTC. Translation: CASSSGRYQGIYEQYF.

The CDR3 spells CASSYARTGVSYEQYF. In DNA form, the CDR3 reads TGTGCCAGCAGTTATGCCAGGACAGGGGTCTCCTACGAGCAGTACTTC. V is TRBV6-2 or TRBV6-3 and J is TRBJ2-7; TRBD1 matches at 9 bases. There are 16 residues in the CDR3. Germline V gene lookup returns CDR1 MNHEY and CDR2 SVGEGT. V lost 3 bases, J lost 0 bases, and 6 bases stayed unmatched.

The chain carries TRBV12-3 or TRBV12-4 and TRBJ1-2, with 7 bases identical to TRBD1. CDR3 size: 13 residues. With 6 bases clipped from V and 4 bases from J, the junction kept 5 bases outside the gene matches. The CDR3 DNA reads as TGTGCCAGCAGCCCAGGGGGTGGCTATGGCTACACCTTC. It is translated as CASSPGGGYGYTF.

This clone showed up just a few times. V gene TRBV30 combines with J gene TRBJ2-7; no firm D call. The CDR3 covers 14 residues. The germline gives CDR1 GTSNPN, CDR2 SVGIG (reference sequence). The V and J ends lost 2 bases and 0 bases respectively, with 11 bases between them. In DNA, the CDR3 is TGTGCCTGGAGTTTCTCAGGATTCTCCTACGAGCAGTACTTC. Amino acid sequence: CAWSFSGFSYEQYF.

This chain uses TRBV9 with TRBJ2-6; D gene uncertain. The V end lost 0 bases, the J end lost 0 bases, and 16 bases lay between the germline ends. The CDR3 totals 19 residues. Germline CDR1 is SGDLS and CDR2 is YYNGEE. The CDR3 loop reads CASSVDSRGFTSGANVLTF. CDR3 DNA: TGTGCCAGCAGCGTAGACAGCCGCGGTTTTACCTCTGGGGCCAACGTCCTGACTTTC.

The CDR3 coding sequence is TGCGCCAGCAGCTTTGGCCGGGACAACCCCTACGAGCAGTACTTC. This encodes CASSFGRDNPYEQYF. The genes are TRBV5-1 and TRBJ2-7, with TRBD1 as a possible D gene (6 bases). CDR1 and CDR2 from the germline V gene are SGHRS and YFSETQ. The CDR3 is 15 residues long. Trimming stripped 2 bases from V and 2 bases from J, with 14 bases between.

The chain uses TRBV5-5 and TRBJ2-3; D unclear. V was shortened by 6 bases and J by 2 bases, with 10 bases between the two germline ends. CDR1 and CDR2 from the germline V gene are SGHKS and YYEKEE (reference sequence). The CDR3 covers 13 residues. In DNA, the CDR3 is TGTGCCAGCATTAACGGCGCCACAGATACGCAGTATTTT. Amino acids: CASINGATDTQYF.

This rearrangement joins TRBV4-3 to TRBJ2-4; the match to TRBD1 covers 7 bases. Per the germline V gene, CDR1 is LGHNA and CDR2 is YSLEER. The CDR3 covers 17 residues. The V gene end was trimmed by 2 bases and the J gene end by 0 bases; junction bases not matched to a gene: 7. CDR3 residues: CASSQLQGHQAKNIQYF. The CDR3 DNA reads as TGCGCCAGCAGCCAACTACAGGGGCACCAAGCCAAAAACATTCAGTACTTC.

The chain couples TRBV7-6 to TRBJ2-1; 7 bases are shared with TRBD2. The CDR3 totals 18 residues. After removal of 6 bases from V and 6 bases from J, the junction contained 20 bases not matched to a gene. Germline V gene lookup returns CDR1 SGHVS and CDR2 FNYEAQ. CDR3 sequence (DNA): TGTGCCAGCAGTCATTTCGGGACTAATCACCCTCAGGCCAATGAGCAGTTCTTC. It yields the protein CASSHFGTNHPQANEQFF.

The chain couples TRBV4-3 to TRBJ2-4, with D possibly matching TRBD1 (6 bases). This CDR3 is built from 15 residues. V was trimmed by 3 bases and J by 5 bases, leaving 14 bases between them. Per germline, CDR1 LGHNA and CDR2 YSLEER. CDR3 residues: CASSQAVGAENIQYF. In nucleotides, the CDR3 is TGCGCCAGCAGCCAGGCGGTGGGGGCGGAAAACATTCAGTACTTC.

V and J are TRBV28 and TRBJ2-7; D possibly corresponds to TRBD1 (5 bases). CDR1 MDHEN and CDR2 SYDVKM come from the germline V gene. The CDR3 runs 15 residues. Trimming took off 5 bases at V and 3 bases at J, with 17 bases between the two ends. The CDR3 region has the DNA TGTGCCAGCAGTGCTCAGTACCGACAGTTCTACGAGCAGTACTTC. Protein product: CASSAQYRQFYEQYF.

The chain has TRBV11-2 and TRBJ2-1; D is unclear. The CDR3 is 15 residues long. Germline V CDR1 and CDR2: SGHAT, FQNNGV. With 5 bases removed from V and 3 bases from J, the gap between germline ends came to 14 bases. CDR3 bases: TGTGCCAGCAGCGTCCAAGGGCGGAACTACAATGAGCAGTTCTTC. It specifies CASSVQGRNYNEQFF.

This chain connects TRBV7-3 to TRBJ2-3; TRBD2 might be the D (7 bases). Germline loops: CDR1 SGHTA, CDR2 FQGTGA. This CDR3 has 20 amino acids. The V end lost 5 bases, the J end lost 0 bases, and 27 bases lay between the germline ends. The DNA of the CDR3 is TGTGCCAGCAGCCCTGAGGGGGTGGGAGGGCCATCCCTGAGCACAGATACGCAGTATTTT. It yields the protein CASSPEGVGGPSLSTDTQYF.

The rearrangement joins TRBV18 to TRBJ2-7; TRBD1 matches at 11 bases. Germline V CDR1 and CDR2: KGHSH, LQKENI. The CDR3 spans 14 residues. Unmatched junction bases numbered 6, after V lost 6 bases and J lost 5 bases. CDR3 DNA: TGTGCCAGCTCGGCGGGACAGGGGGGCCACGAGCAGTACTTC. Its protein is CASSAGQGGHEQYF.

This clone was counted a single time. The chain combines TRBV6-5 with TRBJ1-4; no clear D gene. Trimming removed 2 bases from V and 4 bases from J, with 5 bases in between. The CDR3 is 13 residues long. Germline CDR1 and CDR2: MNHEY and SVGAGI. The CDR3 here is CASSYSLNEKLFF. The CDR3 nucleotides read TGTGCCAGCAGTTACAGTCTTAATGAAAAACTGTTTTTT.

This chain connects TRBV5-1 to TRBJ1-1; possibly TRBD1 for D (5 bases). Germline V gene sequence: CDR1 SGHRS, CDR2 YFSETQ. This CDR3 region has 15 residues. The germline V and J ends were trimmed by 0 bases and 0 bases, with 9 bases remaining between them. The CDR3 sequence: CASSLVGQMNTEAFF. CDR3 DNA: TGCGCCAGCAGCTTGGTCGGACAAATGAACACTGAAGCTTTCTTT.

The chain recombines TRBV30 with TRBJ1-1; D is perhaps TRBD1 (6 bases). V was pared by 3 bases and J by 7 bases, with 15 bases between. The CDR3 is 13 residues long. In germline, CDR1 is GTSNPN, CDR2 SVGIG (reference sequence). CDR3 in DNA: TGTGCCTGGAGCAAACAGGGTCGGGGTGAAGCTTTCTTT. The encoded protein is CAWSKQGRGEAFF.

The chain links TRBV7-9 to TRBJ2-7; 7 bases line up with TRBD1. Looked up from germline, CDR1 is SEHNR and CDR2 is FQNEAQ (reference sequence). CDR3 size: 15 residues. V dropped 4 bases and J dropped 4; count of bases not matched to a gene: 10. In nucleotides, the CDR3 is TGTGCCAGCAGCTATCGACAGGGACGAGCATACGAGCAGTACTTC. It translates to CASSYRQGRAYEQYF.